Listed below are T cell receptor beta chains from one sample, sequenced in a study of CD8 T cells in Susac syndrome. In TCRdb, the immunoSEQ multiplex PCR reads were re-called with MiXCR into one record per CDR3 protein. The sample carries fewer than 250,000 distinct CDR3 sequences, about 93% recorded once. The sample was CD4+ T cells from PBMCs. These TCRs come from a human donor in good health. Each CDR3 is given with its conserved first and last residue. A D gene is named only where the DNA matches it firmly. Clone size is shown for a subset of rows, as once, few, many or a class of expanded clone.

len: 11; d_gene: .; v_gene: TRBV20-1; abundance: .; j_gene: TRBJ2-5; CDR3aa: CSALSRETQYF; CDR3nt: TGCAGTGCACTGTCCAGGGAGACCCAGTACTTC
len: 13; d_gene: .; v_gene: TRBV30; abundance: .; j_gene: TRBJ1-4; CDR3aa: CACPSSGDEKLFF; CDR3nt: TGTGCCTGCCCTAGCTCGGGGGATGAAAAACTGTTTTTT
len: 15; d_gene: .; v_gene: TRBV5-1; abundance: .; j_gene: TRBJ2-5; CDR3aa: CASSLGRRGGETQYF; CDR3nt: TGCGCCAGCAGCTTGGGGAGGAGGGGAGGAGAGACCCAGTACTTC
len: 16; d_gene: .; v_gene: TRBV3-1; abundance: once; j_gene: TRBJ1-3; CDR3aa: CASSQDLGTAGNTIYF; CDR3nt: TGTGCCAGCAGCCAAGATCTTGGGACCGCAGGAAACACCATATATTTT
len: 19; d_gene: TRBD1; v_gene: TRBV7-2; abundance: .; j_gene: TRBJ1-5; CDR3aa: CASSPLTPGGAYSNQPQHF; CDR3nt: TGTGCCAGCAGCCCACTAACACCAGGGGGAGCTTATAGCAATCAGCCCCAGCATTTT
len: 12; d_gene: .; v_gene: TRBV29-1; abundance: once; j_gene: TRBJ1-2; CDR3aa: CSANWGPYGYTF; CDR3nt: TGCAGTGCAAACTGGGGGCCCTATGGCTACACCTTC
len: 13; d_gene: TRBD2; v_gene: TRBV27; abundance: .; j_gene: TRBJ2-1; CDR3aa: CASKTSGGNEQFF; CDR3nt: TGTGCCAGCAAAACCAGCGGGGGGAATGAGCAGTTCTTC
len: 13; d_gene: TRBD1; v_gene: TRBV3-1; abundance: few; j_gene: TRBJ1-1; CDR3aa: CASSDRVNTEAFF; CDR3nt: TGTGCCAGCAGTGACAGGGTCAACACTGAAGCTTTCTTT
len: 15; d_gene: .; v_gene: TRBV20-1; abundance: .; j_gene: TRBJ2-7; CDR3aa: CSARETARGPYEQYF; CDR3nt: TGCAGTGCTAGAGAAACGGCGCGGGGGCCCTACGAGCAGTACTTC
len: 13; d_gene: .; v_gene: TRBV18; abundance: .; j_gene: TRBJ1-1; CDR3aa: CASSPEQGTEAFF; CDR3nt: TGTGCCAGCTCACCAGAACAGGGCACTGAAGCTTTCTTT
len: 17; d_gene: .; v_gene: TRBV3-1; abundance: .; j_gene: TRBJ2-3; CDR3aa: CASSRGPPGREKDTQYF; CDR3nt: TGTGCCAGCAGCAGGGGCCCCCCAGGGCGGGAAAAAGATACGCAGTATTTT
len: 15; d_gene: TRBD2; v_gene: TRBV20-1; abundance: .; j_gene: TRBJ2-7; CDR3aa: CSARLTSGANYEQYF; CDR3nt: TGCAGTGCTAGGCTGACTAGCGGGGCGAATTACGAGCAGTACTTC
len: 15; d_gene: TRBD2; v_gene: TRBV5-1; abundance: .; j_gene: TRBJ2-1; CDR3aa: CASSSLLAGGDEQFF; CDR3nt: TGCGCCAGCAGCTCATTACTAGCGGGGGGCGATGAGCAGTTCTTC
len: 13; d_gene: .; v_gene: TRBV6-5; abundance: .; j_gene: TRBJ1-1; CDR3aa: CATYRGTPTEAFF; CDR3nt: TGTGCCACTTATCGTGGGACCCCAACTGAAGCTTTCTTT
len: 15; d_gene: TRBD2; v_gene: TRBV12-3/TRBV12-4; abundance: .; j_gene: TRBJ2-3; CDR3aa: CASTPGGSGTDTQYF; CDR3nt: TGTGCCAGCACTCCGGGTGGTAGCGGGACAGATACGCAGTATTTT
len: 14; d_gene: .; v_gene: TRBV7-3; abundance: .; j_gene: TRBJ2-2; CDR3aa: CASSNSRAAGELFF; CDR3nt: TGTGCCAGCAGCAATAGTCGGGCGGCCGGGGAGCTGTTTTTT
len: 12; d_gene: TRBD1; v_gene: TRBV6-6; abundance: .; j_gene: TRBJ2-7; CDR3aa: CASSSPQGAGYF; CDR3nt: TGTGCCAGCAGTTCCCCCCAGGGGGCAGGGTACTTC
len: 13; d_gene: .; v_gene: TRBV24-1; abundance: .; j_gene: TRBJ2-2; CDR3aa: CATSDPSPGELFF; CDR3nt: TGTGCCACCAGTGATCCCTCGCCCGGGGAGCTGTTTTTT
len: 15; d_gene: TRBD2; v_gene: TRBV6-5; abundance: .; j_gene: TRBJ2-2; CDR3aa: CASTVGGSRAGELFF; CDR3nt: TGTGCCAGCACCGTGGGAGGGAGTCGAGCCGGGGAGCTGTTTTTT
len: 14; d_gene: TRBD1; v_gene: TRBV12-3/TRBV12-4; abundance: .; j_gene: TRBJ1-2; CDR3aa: CASSFDRADRGYTF; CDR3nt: TGTGCCAGCAGTTTCGACAGGGCGGATCGAGGCTACACCTTC
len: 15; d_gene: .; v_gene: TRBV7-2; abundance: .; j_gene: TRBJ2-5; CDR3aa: CASSLVDRSQETQYF; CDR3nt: TGTGCCAGCAGCTTAGTGGACAGATCACAAGAGACCCAGTACTTC
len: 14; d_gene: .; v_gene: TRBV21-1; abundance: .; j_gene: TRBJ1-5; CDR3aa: CASRGRDGNQPQHF; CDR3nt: TGTGCCAGCAGGGGACGCGACGGAAATCAGCCCCAGCATTTT
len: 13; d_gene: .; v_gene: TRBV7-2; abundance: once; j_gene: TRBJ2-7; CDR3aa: CASSPGVYYEQYF; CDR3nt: TGTGCCAGCAGCCCCGGGGTTTACTACGAGCAGTACTTC
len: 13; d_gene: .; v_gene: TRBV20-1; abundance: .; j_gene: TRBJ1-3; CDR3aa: CSARPSSGNTIYF; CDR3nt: TGCAGTGCAAGGCCGAGCTCTGGAAACACCATATATTTT
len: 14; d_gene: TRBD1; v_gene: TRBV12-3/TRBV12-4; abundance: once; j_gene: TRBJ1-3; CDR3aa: CASSRRDSGNTIYF; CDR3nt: TGTGCCAGCAGTCGTCGGGACAGCGGAAACACCATATATTTT